These 21 T cell receptor beta chains were sequenced from one sample in a study of T cell responses to AZD1222 COVID-19 vaccine. The assay was immunoSEQ multiplex PCR, and TCRdb's table has in-frame clones only and misses some. The repertoire includes tens of thousands of clones, approximately 83% of them detected once, and approximately 19% sits in the top ten. Sequencing used peripheral blood, obtained on day 0 of AZD1222 vaccination. These receptors came from an adult in good health.

This sequence joins TRBV7-9 and TRBJ2-2, with D hard to call. The CDR3 covers 16 residues. The germline V gene has CDR1 SEHNR and CDR2 FQNEAQ (reference sequence). The V end was cut by 5 bases, the J end by 0 bases, with 13 bases between. In nucleotides, the CDR3 is TGTGCCAGCAGCCTGGGGATCGGCGCGAACACCGGGGAGCTGTTTTTT. It specifies CASSLGIGANTGELFF.

The CDR3 spells CASSEIRGRNTIYF. The CDR3 nucleotides read TGTGCCAGCAGCGAAATCAGGGGGCGAAACACCATATATTTT. The rearrangement uses TRBV7-2 and TRBJ1-3; TRBD1 agrees at 8 bases. There are 14 residues in the CDR3. Per the germline V gene, CDR1 is SGHTA and CDR2 is FQGNSA. The J segment lost 5 bases and the V segment lost 5 bases, leaving 5 bases of the junction unmatched. The variable domain in full, completed from reference TRBV7-2 and TRBJ1-3, reads GAGVSQSPSNKVTEKGKDVELRCDPISGHTALYWYRQSLGQGLEFLIYFQGNSAPDKSGLPSDRFSAERTGGSVSTLTIQRTQQEDSAVYLCASSEIRGRNTIYFGEGSWLTVV.

This rearrangement joins TRBV4-2 to TRBJ1-3, with D possibly TRBD1 on 5 matching bases. Germline V lookup: CDR1 LGHNA, CDR2 YNFKEQ. This CDR3 is 13 amino acids long. V was shortened by 0 bases and J by 7 bases, with 7 bases between the two germline ends. CDR3 DNA sequence: TGTGCCAGCAGCCAAGACAGGGAGAACACCATATATTTT. This encodes CASSQDRENTIYF.

The chain combines TRBV7-3 with TRBJ2-5, with a tentative D call TRBD2 (5 bases). The CDR3 is 14 amino acids. Germline V gene data show CDR1 as SGHTA and CDR2 as FQGTGA. Trimming removed 5 bases at V and 0 bases at J, with 10 bases between. CDR3 nucleotide sequence: TGTGCCAGCAGCCCCACGGGGTACCAAGAGACCCAGTACTTC. It yields the protein CASSPTGYQETQYF. The variable domain in full, with the rest retrieved from reference TRBV7-3 and TRBJ2-5, is GAGVSQTPSNKVTEKGKYVELRCDPISGHTALYWYRQSLGQGPEFLIYFQGTGAADDSGLPNDRFFAVRPEGSVSTLKIQRTERGDSAVYLCASSPTGYQETQYFGPGTRLLVL.

The chain joins TRBV9 to TRBJ2-3; the D gene is possibly TRBD2 (6 bases). Germline CDR1 is SGDLS and CDR2 is YYNGEE. V dropped 0 bases and J dropped 0 bases, with 8 bases sitting between them. The CDR3 runs to 15 residues. CDR3 in DNA: TGTGCCAGCAGCGTAGGCGGGGTAAGCACAGATACGCAGTATTTT. This encodes CASSVGGVSTDTQYF.

The chain combines TRBV19 with TRBJ2-1; 8 nucleotides match TRBD1. Unmatched junction bases numbered 8, after V lost 1 base and J lost 6 bases. Germline lookup yields CDR1 LNHDA and CDR2 SQIVND (reference sequence). The CDR3 is 16 amino acids. CDR3 sequence: CASSIVGTGAFNEQFF. The DNA for the CDR3 is TGTGCCAGTAGTATAGTAGGGACAGGTGCATTCAATGAGCAGTTCTTC.

The chain recombines TRBV10-3 with TRBJ2-3, with a tentative D call TRBD2 (7 bases). Trimming removed 6 bases from V and 3 bases from J, with 16 bases in between. This CDR3 is 15 amino acids long. CDR1 is ENHRY and CDR2 is SYGVKD in the germline V gene. CDR3 nucleotide sequence: TGTGCCATCAGGGGGGCGCGGGGGAGTACAGATACGCAGTATTTT. Translation gives CAIRGARGSTDTQYF.

This chain uses TRBV2 with TRBJ1-2; D may be TRBD1 (6 bases). This CDR3 is built from 11 residues. Germline values: CDR1 SNHLY, CDR2 FYNNEI. Trimming stripped 7 bases from V and 7 bases from J, with 10 bases between. The CDR3 nucleotides are TGTGCCAGCACCGAGGGGGGTGGCTACACCTTC. Its protein is CASTEGGGYTF.

The V call is TRBV9, the J call TRBJ1-6, with unresolved D. V lost 2 bases and J lost 6, with 9 bases in between. This CDR3 has 14 amino acids. Looked up from germline, CDR1 is SGDLS and CDR2 is YYNGEE. The CDR3 loop reads CASSVYPVNSPLHF. The CDR3 DNA sequence: TGTGCCAGCAGCGTGTACCCAGTTAATTCACCCCTCCACTTT. The full variable domain, its missing parts supplied by reference TRBV9 and TRBJ1-6, is DSGVTQTPKHLITATGQRVTLRCSPRSGDLSVYWYQQSLDQGLQFLIQYYNGEERAKGNILERFSAQQFPDLHSELNLSSLELGDSALYFCASSVYPVNSPLHFGNGTRLTVT.

V and J are TRBV3-1 (or the pseudogene TRBV3-2) and TRBJ1-2; D perhaps matches TRBD1 (6 bases). CDR1 LGHDT and CDR2 YNNKEL come from the germline V gene (reference sequence). The CDR3 is made up of 13 amino acids. Trimming took 5 bases from V and 7 from J, leaving 14 bases between them. The CDR3 DNA follows: TGTGCCAGCAGCAATACAGGGTTTAGTGGCTACACCTTC. It specifies CASSNTGFSGYTF.

In the case of this clone: One end of the junction varies from germline; a read error may be responsible. The genes are TRBV9 and TRBJ1-4; perhaps TRBD1 as D (5 bases). This CDR3 spans 14 amino acids. Per germline, CDR1 SGDLS and CDR2 YYNGEE. CDR3 sequence: CASSVWGKNEELFF. DNA of the CDR3: TGTGCCAGCAGCGTCTGGGGGAAGAATGAAGAACTGTTTTTT.

The rearrangement joins TRBV28 to TRBJ2-2; D gene uncertain. The V end lost 8 bases, the J end lost 6 bases, and 10 bases lay between the germline ends. This CDR3 has 12 residues. The V gene's germline CDR1 is MDHEN and CDR2 SYDVKM. CDR3 amino acids: CASLYRPGELFF. The CDR3 nucleotides are TGTGCCAGCCTCTATCGGCCCGGGGAGCTGTTTTTT. Using reference TRBV28 and TRBJ2-2 for the parts outside the CDR3, the full variable domain is DVKVTQSSRYLVKRTGEKVFLECVQDMDHENMFWYRQDPGLGLRLIYFSYDVKMKEKGDIPEGYSVSREKKERFSLILESASTNQTSMYLCASLYRPGELFFGEGSRLTVL.

The chain employs TRBV2 and TRBJ1-2; D is unclear. Germline V gene lookup returns CDR1 SNHLY and CDR2 FYNNEI. Trimming left V 1 base short and J 7 bases short, with 10 bases between. CDR3 length: 13 residues. The CDR3 nucleotides read TGTGCCAGCAGTGAAGTTAAGTTTTTTGGCTACACCTTC. The encoded protein is CASSEVKFFGYTF.

Here the CDR3 DNA reads TGCAGCGTTGAGATAAGGGCTGGGGCCAACGTCCTGACTTTC. It codes for CSVEIRAGANVLTF. The V and J genes are TRBV29-1 and TRBJ2-6; D unclear. The CDR3 totals 14 residues. V was shortened by 3 bases and J by 2 bases, with 8 bases between the two germline ends. Germline loops: CDR1 SQVTM, CDR2 ANQGSEA.

This sequence joins TRBV6-6 and TRBJ2-5; D is undetermined. Between the trimmed V and J ends, which lost 6 bases and 1 base, there was a span of 12 bases. Germline CDR1 MNHNY, CDR2 SVGAGI (reference sequence). This CDR3 has 14 residues. In DNA, the CDR3 is TGTGCCAGCAGCCCTGCGACAAGCCAAGAGACCCAGTACTTC. This sequence encodes CASSPATSQETQYF.

The J gene is TRBJ2-5, the V gene TRBV19, with 9 positions matching TRBD1. The V gene end was trimmed by 5 bases and the J gene end by 4 bases; junction bases not matched to a gene: 11. CDR3 length: 16 amino acids. CDR1 and CDR2 (germline): LNHDA, SQIVND (reference sequence). CDR3 DNA sequence: TGTGCCAGTAGTTTCTCACAGGGGGCCATTGGAGAGACCCAGTACTTC. Translated: CASSFSQGAIGETQYF.

J is TRBJ1-6 and V is TRBV3-1 (or the pseudogene TRBV3-2), with 12 nucleotides matching TRBD1. V was pared by 5 bases and J by 7 bases, with 6 bases of the junction left unmatched. The germline V gene encodes CDR1 LGHDT and CDR2 YNNKEL (reference sequence). CDR3 length: 16 residues. CDR3 in DNA: TGTGCCAGCAGCGGCCCCGGGACAGGGGGCAATTCACCCCTCCACTTT. Its protein is CASSGPGTGGNSPLHF.

This clone was counted a few times. The J gene is TRBJ2-2, the V gene TRBV9; 8 nucleotides line up with TRBD1. CDR3 length equals 14 residues. Germline CDR1 and CDR2: SGDLS and YYNGEE. Unmatched junction bases numbered 4, after V lost 4 bases and J lost 5 bases. In nucleotides, the CDR3 is TGTGCCAGCAGCTCACGGACAGGGACCGGGGAGCTGTTTTTT. This encodes CASSSRTGTGELFF.

This clone occurred a few times. The V call is TRBV6-5, the J call TRBJ1-5; 9 nucleotides agree with TRBD1. CDR1 and CDR2 from the germline V gene are MNHEY and SVGAGI. Losses at the gene ends were 6 bases for V and 1 base for J; bases not matched to a gene: 4. The CDR3 contains 15 residues. CDR3 sequence (DNA): TGTGCCAGCAGCTGGGACAGGGTCAGCAATCAGCCCCAGCATTTT. Protein sequence: CASSWDRVSNQPQHF.

The V and J genes are TRBV30 and TRBJ1-3, with 7 bases identical to TRBD1. Germline assignment: CDR1 GTSNPN and CDR2 SVGIG (reference sequence). V was pared by 5 bases and J by 4 bases, with 8 bases of the junction left unmatched. The CDR3 loop spans 14 amino acids. The chain's CDR3 is CAWVGQPGGNTIYF. The CDR3 bases are TGTGCCTGGGTGGGACAGCCAGGGGGAAACACCATATATTTT.

The J gene is TRBJ1-5, the V gene TRBV10-3; 8 bases are shared with TRBD1. The J segment lost 0 bases and the V segment lost 10 bases, leaving 14 bases of the junction unmatched. The CDR3 spans 17 residues. Germline-derived CDR1 and CDR2 are ENHRY and SYGVKD. CDR3 DNA sequence: TGTGCCACAAGACAGGGGCCGGCTTCGGATAGCAATCAGCCCCAGCATTTT. Amino acids: CATRQGPASDSNQPQHF.